The 32 T cell receptor beta chains listed next were all sequenced from one sample in a study of T cells expressing NK-cell markers. TCRdb reprocessed the 5' RACE reads, with one entry per CDR3 protein and no DNA. The table counts about 430,000 distinct CDR3 sequences; about 1.5% lies in the top ten. The sequencing input was blood T cells: a sorted CD56 or NKG2C T cell subset, CD4+ or CD8+ T cells, or bulk PBMC T cells (not recorded which). Receptors originate from a woman aged 45-65 years in good health.

V and J are TRBV5-1 and TRBJ2-7; TCRdb's D call of TRBD1 is untestable without DNA. Germline CDR1 SGHRS, CDR2 YFSETQ. This CDR3 has 14 residues. This CDR3 is CASSQSTGQGEQYF.

This chain connects TRBV5-1 to TRBJ2-3; TCRdb's D call of TRBD1 is untestable without DNA. Germline-derived CDR1 and CDR2 are SGHRS and YFSETQ. The CDR3 is made up of 15 amino acids. The CDR3 region is CASSISGTGRDTQYF.

The chain joins TRBV12-3 or TRBV12-4 to TRBJ2-7; the D call from TCRdb, TRBD1, cannot be confirmed without DNA. The CDR3 spans 12 residues. CDR3 amino acids: CASTRRTYEQYF.

This chain joins TRBV28 and TRBJ2-3. This CDR3 spans 12 amino acids. Germline V gives CDR1 MDHEN, CDR2 SYDVKM. The CDR3 here is CASRLQADTQYF.

V and J are TRBV3-1 and TRBJ2-7; the TRBD2 assignment by TCRdb is unverifiable without DNA. CDR3 length equals 15 residues. Germline loops: CDR1 LGHDT, CDR2 YNNKEL (reference sequence). The chain's CDR3 is CASSQDVGTNYEQYF.

This chain uses TRBV20-1 with TRBJ2-5; TCRdb outputs TRBD2, but without DNA this stays unchecked. CDR3 size: 14 residues. Germline V lookup: CDR1 DFQATT, CDR2 SNEGSKA (reference sequence). This chain's CDR3 is CSASLAAGGETQYF.

V usage is TRBV20-1 and J usage is TRBJ1-2; with no DNA, the TCRdb D assignment of TRBD1 cannot be verified. CDR1 DFQATT and CDR2 SNEGSKA come from the germline V gene (reference sequence). The CDR3 length is 12 residues. CDR3 region: CSARDAGKVNTF.

The chain combines TRBV4-1 with TRBJ1-4; with no DNA, the TCRdb D assignment of TRBD1 cannot be verified. The CDR3 contains 17 residues. CDR1 and CDR2 (germline): MGHRA, YSYEKL. CDR3 loop: CASSQESRGWTNEKLFF.

The CDR3 loop reads CASSAASGSADTQYF. The chain couples TRBV7-7 to TRBJ2-3; TCRdb picks TRBD2, but there is no DNA to check that call. The CDR3 is 15 residues long. Germline lookup yields CDR1 SSHAT and CDR2 FNYEAQ (reference sequence).

V gene TRBV20-1 combines with J gene TRBJ1-4; TCRdb indicates TRBD1, and absent DNA this call remains unverified. The CDR3 runs to 16 residues. From germline, CDR1 is DFQATT and CDR2 SNEGSKA (reference sequence). The CDR3 sequence is CSAHWAGAATNEKLFF.

The gene calls are TRBV21-1 and TRBJ2-4. TRBV21-1 is recorded as a pseudogene. There are 12 residues in the CDR3. The CDR3 sequence: CASGLTKNIQYF.

The CDR3 protein is CASSPAGLHYEQYF. The chain links TRBV4-2 to TRBJ2-7; TCRdb returns TRBD1, unconfirmable since there is no DNA. This CDR3 has 14 amino acids. Germline values: CDR1 LGHNA, CDR2 YNFKEQ.

This chain links TRBV9 with TRBJ2-5; with no DNA, the TCRdb D assignment of TRBD1 cannot be verified. The V gene's germline CDR1 is SGDLS and CDR2 YYNGEE. The CDR3 has 14 residues. CDR3 in amino acids: CASSVDGTQETQYF.

The rearrangement joins TRBV25-1 to TRBJ2-7. Germline CDR1 reads MGHDK; CDR2 reads SYGVNS. The CDR3 extends over 14 amino acids. The CDR3 loop is CASSPQTPNGEQYF.

This chain joins TRBV12-3 or TRBV12-4 and TRBJ1-2; TCRdb proposes TRBD1, but this gene call is untestable without DNA. There are 13 residues in the CDR3. The chain's CDR3 is CASSFPQGVGYTF.

V usage is TRBV18 and J usage is TRBJ2-5; there is no DNA to check the TCRdb D call of TRBD2. CDR3 length: 15 amino acids. Looked up from germline, CDR1 is KGHSH and CDR2 is LQKENI. The CDR3 sequence: CASSHGRAGGETQYF.

J is TRBJ2-2 and V is TRBV12-3 or TRBV12-4; TCRdb returns TRBD1, unconfirmable since there is no DNA. The CDR3 totals 12 residues. CDR3 in amino acids: CASTPATGELFF.

This sequence joins TRBV6-6 and TRBJ2-7; TCRdb returns TRBD2, unconfirmable since there is no DNA. From germline, CDR1 is MNHNY and CDR2 SVGAGI (reference sequence). The CDR3 is 14 amino acids. The chain's CDR3 is CATILAGGNYEQYF.

This chain uses TRBV3-1 with TRBJ1-2; TCRdb's D gene call, TRBD1, goes unchecked for lack of DNA. The germline CDR1 and CDR2 sequences are LGHDT and YNNKEL (reference sequence). The CDR3 spans 15 residues. Here the CDR3 reads CASSLRDLANYGYTF. Supplemented by reference TRBV3-1 and TRBJ1-2, the full variable domain reads DTAVSQTPKYLVTQMGNDKSIKCEQNLGHDTMYWYKQDSKKFLKIMFSYNNKELIINETVPNRFSPKSPDKAHLNLHINSLELGDSAVYFCASSLRDLANYGYTFGSGTRLTVV.

The chain carries TRBV4-1 and TRBJ2-3. CDR1 and CDR2 from the germline V gene are MGHRA and YSYEKL. This CDR3 is built from 15 residues. CDR3 protein: CASSQDLTRTDTQYF.

The chain employs TRBV5-1 and TRBJ2-6; absent DNA, TCRdb's TRBD1 call cannot be checked. The germline V gene encodes CDR1 SGHRS and CDR2 YFSETQ. The CDR3 consists of 17 residues. Here the CDR3 reads CASSFRDREAGANVLTF.

The V call is TRBV19, the J call TRBJ2-3; TCRdb gives TRBD2 as the D gene, but with no DNA this cannot be confirmed. This CDR3 region has 15 residues. Germline CDR1 and CDR2: LNHDA and SQIVND (reference sequence). CDR3 residues: CASRLTSGSADTQYF.

The V and J genes are TRBV20-1 and TRBJ2-5. Germline V gene lookup returns CDR1 DFQATT and CDR2 SNEGSKA (reference sequence). The CDR3 covers 13 residues. CDR3 sequence reads: CSARDPQQETQYF.

The chain links TRBV12-3 or TRBV12-4 to TRBJ1-1; there is no DNA to check the TCRdb D call of TRBD1. The CDR3 is 14 amino acids. This CDR3 is CASTEMGGAPEAFF.

The chain employs TRBV5-1 and TRBJ1-4. Germline CDR1 reads SGHRS; CDR2 reads YFSETQ. This CDR3 contains 14 residues. The CDR3: CASSSNGGVEKLFF. The whole variable domain, remainder taken from reference TRBV5-1 and TRBJ1-4, is KAGVTQTPRYLIKTRGQQVTLSCSPISGHRSVSWYQQTPGQGLQFLFEYFSETQRNKGNFPGRFSGRQFSNSRSEMNVSTLELGDSALYLCASSSNGGVEKLFFGSGTQLSVL.

The chain combines TRBV6-1 with TRBJ2-3. The CDR3 covers 15 residues. The germline gives CDR1 MNHNS, CDR2 SASEGT. The CDR3 here is CASSERGISTDTQYF.

The rearrangement uses TRBV27 and TRBJ2-7; no DNA is available, so the TRBD1 call from TCRdb remains unchecked. Per the germline V gene, CDR1 is MNHEY and CDR2 is SMNVEV (reference sequence). This CDR3 has 15 residues. This CDR3 is CASSRFGAGAYEQYF.

The chain carries TRBV25-1 and TRBJ2-5; TCRdb calls TRBD2, which cannot be checked without DNA. The length of the CDR3 is 17 residues. CDR1 MGHDK and CDR2 SYGVNS come from the germline V gene. The chain's CDR3 is CASGLNEGLAGVETQYF.

The J gene is TRBJ1-5, the V gene TRBV6-2 or TRBV6-3; no DNA is available, so the TRBD1 call from TCRdb remains unchecked. The CDR3 has 13 residues. The V gene's germline CDR1 is MNHEY and CDR2 SVGEGT. CDR3 amino acids: CASSTDRVQPQHF.

The chain joins TRBV12-3 or TRBV12-4 to TRBJ2-5; the TCRdb call, TRBD2, lacks DNA for checking. The CDR3 is 14 residues long. The CDR3 here is CASTLPGLVGTQYF.

The CDR3 sequence is CATSREGSRADTQYF. The V call is TRBV15, the J call TRBJ2-3; TCRdb indicates TRBD1, and absent DNA this call remains unverified. From germline, CDR1 is LNHNV and CDR2 YYDKDF (reference sequence). This CDR3 has 15 amino acids.

Here the CDR3 reads CATRASRGQSQETQYF. The chain couples TRBV24-1 to TRBJ2-5; as DNA is missing, the TRBD1 call by TCRdb cannot be tested. The CDR3 length is 16 residues. Germline V CDR1 and CDR2: KGHDR, SFDVKD.